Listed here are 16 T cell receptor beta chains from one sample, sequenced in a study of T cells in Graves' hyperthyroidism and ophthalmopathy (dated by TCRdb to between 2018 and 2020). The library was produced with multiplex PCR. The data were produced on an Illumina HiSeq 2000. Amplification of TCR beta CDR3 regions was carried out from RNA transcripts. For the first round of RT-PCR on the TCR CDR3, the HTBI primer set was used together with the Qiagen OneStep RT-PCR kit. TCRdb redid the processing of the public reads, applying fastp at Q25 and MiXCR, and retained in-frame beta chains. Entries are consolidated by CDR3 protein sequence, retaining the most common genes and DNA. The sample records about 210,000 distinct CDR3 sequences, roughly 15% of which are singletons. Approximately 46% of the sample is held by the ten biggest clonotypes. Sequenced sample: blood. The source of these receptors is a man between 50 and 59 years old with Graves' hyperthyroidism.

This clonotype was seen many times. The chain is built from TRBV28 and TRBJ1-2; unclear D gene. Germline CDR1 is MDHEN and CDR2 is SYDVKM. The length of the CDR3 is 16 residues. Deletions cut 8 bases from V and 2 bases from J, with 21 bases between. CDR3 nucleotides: TGTGCCAGCGAGAAACTCGGGCAAAACCTAAACTATGGCTACACCTTC. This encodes CASEKLGQNLNYGYTF.

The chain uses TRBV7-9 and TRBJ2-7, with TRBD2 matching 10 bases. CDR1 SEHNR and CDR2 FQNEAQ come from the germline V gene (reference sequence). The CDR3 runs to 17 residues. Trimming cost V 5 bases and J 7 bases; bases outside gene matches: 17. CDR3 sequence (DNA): TGTGCCAGCAGCCCACCTAGCGGGAGAAGGTTGGGGCATGAGCAGTACTTC. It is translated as CASSPPSGRRLGHEQYF. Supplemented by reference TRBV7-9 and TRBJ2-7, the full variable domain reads DTGVSQNPRHKITKRGQNVTFRCDPISEHNRLYWYRQTLGQGPEFLTYFQNEAQLEKSRLLSDRFSAERPKGSFSTLEIQRTEQGDSAMYLCASSPPSGRRLGHEQYFGPGTRLTVT.

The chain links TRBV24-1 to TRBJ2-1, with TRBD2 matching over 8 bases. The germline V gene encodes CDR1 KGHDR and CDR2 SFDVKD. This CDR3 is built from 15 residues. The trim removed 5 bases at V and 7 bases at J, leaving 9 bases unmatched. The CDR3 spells CATSGLLAGRNEQFF. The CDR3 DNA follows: TGTGCCACCAGTGGCCTCCTAGCGGGCCGGAATGAGCAGTTCTTC.

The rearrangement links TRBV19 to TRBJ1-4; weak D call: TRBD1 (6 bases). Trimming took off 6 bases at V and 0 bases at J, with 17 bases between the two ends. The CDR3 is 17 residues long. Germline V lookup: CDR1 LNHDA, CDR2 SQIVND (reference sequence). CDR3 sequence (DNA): TGTGCCAGTAGCCAGCGAGGTGGGGGCTCAACTAATGAAAAACTGTTTTTT. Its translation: CASSQRGGGSTNEKLFF.

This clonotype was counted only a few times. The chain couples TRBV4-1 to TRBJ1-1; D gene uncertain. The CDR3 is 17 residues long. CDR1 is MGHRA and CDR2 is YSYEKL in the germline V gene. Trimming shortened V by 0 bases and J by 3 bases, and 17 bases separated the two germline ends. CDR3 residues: CASSQDLTFIADTEAFF. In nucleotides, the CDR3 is TGCGCCAGCAGCCAAGATCTCACATTTATAGCGGACACTGAAGCTTTCTTT.

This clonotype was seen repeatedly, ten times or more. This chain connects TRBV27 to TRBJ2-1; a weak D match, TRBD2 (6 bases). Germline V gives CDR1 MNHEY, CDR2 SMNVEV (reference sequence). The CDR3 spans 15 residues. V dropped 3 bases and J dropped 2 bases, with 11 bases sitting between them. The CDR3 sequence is CASSFFGSPYNEQFF. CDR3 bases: TGTGCCAGCAGTTTCTTCGGGAGCCCCTACAATGAGCAGTTCTTC.

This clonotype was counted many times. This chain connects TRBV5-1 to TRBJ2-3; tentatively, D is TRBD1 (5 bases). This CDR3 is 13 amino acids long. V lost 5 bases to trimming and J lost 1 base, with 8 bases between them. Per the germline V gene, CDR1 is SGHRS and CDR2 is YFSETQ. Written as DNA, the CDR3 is TGCGCCAGCAGAATCAGGGGCACAGATACGCAGTATTTT. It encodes CASRIRGTDTQYF.

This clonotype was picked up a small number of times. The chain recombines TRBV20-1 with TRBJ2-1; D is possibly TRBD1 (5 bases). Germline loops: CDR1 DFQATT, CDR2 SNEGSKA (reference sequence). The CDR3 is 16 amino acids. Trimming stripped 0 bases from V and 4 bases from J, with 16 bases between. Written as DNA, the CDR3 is TGCAGTGCTAGAGATCCCCAGGGTAGTGGGTACAATGAGCAGTTCTTC. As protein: CSARDPQGSGYNEQFF.

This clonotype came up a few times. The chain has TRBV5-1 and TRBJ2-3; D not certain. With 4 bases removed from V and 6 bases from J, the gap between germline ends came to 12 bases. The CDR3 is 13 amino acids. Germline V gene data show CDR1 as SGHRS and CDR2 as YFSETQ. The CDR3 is CASSARSADTQYF. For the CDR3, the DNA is TGCGCCAGCAGCGCCCGGTCCGCGGATACGCAGTATTTT.

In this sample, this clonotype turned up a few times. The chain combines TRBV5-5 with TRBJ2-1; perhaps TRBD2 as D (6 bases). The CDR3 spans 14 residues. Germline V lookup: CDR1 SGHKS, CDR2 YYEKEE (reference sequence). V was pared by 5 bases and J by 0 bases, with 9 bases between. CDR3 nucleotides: TGTGCCAGCAGACGGGGACTCTCCTACAATGAGCAGTTCTTC. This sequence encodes CASRRGLSYNEQFF.

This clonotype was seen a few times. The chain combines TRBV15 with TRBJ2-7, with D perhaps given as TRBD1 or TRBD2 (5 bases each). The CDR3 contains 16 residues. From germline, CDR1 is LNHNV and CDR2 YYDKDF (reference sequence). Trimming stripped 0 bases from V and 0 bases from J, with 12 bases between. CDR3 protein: CATSRDYGAFSYEQYF. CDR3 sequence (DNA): TGTGCCACCAGCAGAGATTACGGGGCCTTCTCCTACGAGCAGTACTTC.

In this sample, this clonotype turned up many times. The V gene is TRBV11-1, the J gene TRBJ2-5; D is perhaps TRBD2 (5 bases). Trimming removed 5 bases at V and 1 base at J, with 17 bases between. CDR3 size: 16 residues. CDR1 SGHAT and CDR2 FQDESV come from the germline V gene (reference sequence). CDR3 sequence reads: CASSPYPDWVQETQYF. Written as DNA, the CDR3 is TGTGCCAGCAGCCCCTATCCGGACTGGGTCCAAGAGACCCAGTACTTC.

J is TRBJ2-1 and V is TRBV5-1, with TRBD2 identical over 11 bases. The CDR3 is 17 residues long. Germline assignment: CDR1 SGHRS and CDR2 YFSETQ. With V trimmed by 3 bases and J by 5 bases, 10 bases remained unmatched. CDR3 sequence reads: CASSWGLAGGGDNEQFF. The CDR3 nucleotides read TGCGCCAGCAGCTGGGGTCTAGCGGGAGGTGGGGACAATGAGCAGTTCTTC.

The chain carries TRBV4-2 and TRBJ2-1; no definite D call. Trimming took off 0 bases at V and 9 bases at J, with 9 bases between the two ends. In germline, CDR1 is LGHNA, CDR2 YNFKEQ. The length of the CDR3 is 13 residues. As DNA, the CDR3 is TGTGCCAGCAGCCAAGAAAGTACCGCTGAGCAGTTCTTC. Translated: CASSQESTAEQFF.

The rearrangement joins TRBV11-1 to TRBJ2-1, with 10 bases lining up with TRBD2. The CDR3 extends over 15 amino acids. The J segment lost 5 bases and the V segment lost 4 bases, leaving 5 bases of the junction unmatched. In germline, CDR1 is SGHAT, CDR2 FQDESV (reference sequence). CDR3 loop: CASSSSGRWNNEQFF. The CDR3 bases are TGTGCCAGCAGCTCTAGCGGGAGATGGAACAATGAGCAGTTCTTC. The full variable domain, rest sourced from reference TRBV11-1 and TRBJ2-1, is EAEVAQSPRYKITEKSQAVAFWCDPISGHATLYWYRQILGQGPELLVQFQDESVVDDSQLPKDRFSAERLKGVDSTLKIQPAELGDSAMYLCASSSSGRWNNEQFFGPGTRLTVL.

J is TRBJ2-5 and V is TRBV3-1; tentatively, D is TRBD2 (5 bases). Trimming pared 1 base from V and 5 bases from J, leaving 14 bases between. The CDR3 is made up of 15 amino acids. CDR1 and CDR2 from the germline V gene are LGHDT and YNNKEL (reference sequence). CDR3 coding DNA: TGTGCCAGCAGCCAAGCGTCTAGCTTCGGGGAGACCCAGTACTTC. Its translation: CASSQASSFGETQYF.